Presented here are 17 T cell receptor beta chains from one specimen sequenced in a study of CD8+ T cells in alopecia areata. After isolation, RNA underwent reverse transcription to generate cDNA as the sequencing template. Libraries were prepared by immunoSEQ multiplex PCR; TCRdb keeps only in-frame clonotypes and omits some of them. This table holds about 110,000 clones, approximately 63% found once. Sequences were obtained from CD8+ T cells sorted from blood. These receptors all stem from a human donor in good health.

This clone turned up a few times. The chain links TRBV11-2 to TRBJ2-7, with D unresolved. This CDR3 is built from 13 residues. V dropped 7 bases and J dropped 5 bases, with 15 bases sitting between them. The germline V gene encodes CDR1 SGHAT and CDR2 FQNNGV. CDR3 DNA sequence: TGTGCCAGCACCCCCGAGGTGGGCAACGAGCAGTACTTC. This encodes CASTPEVGNEQYF.

The chain carries TRBV2 and TRBJ1-1, with a tentative D call TRBD1 (5 bases). V lost 9 bases to trimming and J lost 5 bases, with 10 bases between them. CDR1 and CDR2 from the germline V gene are SNHLY and FYNNEI. The CDR3 contains 11 residues. Here the CDR3 reads CASLRGTEAFF. In DNA form, the CDR3 reads TGTGCCAGTCTCCGGGGGACTGAAGCTTTCTTT.

The V call is TRBV6-1, the J call TRBJ2-1, with D unclear. The V and J ends lost 1 base and 0 bases respectively, with 10 bases between them. The CDR3 is 16 amino acids. Germline V gene sequence: CDR1 MNHNS, CDR2 SASEGT. The CDR3 is CASSEGAADSYNEQFF. CDR3 bases: TGTGCCAGCAGTGAAGGGGCGGCAGACTCCTACAATGAGCAGTTCTTC.

This clone was seen a handful of times. The genes are TRBV4-1 and TRBJ2-2, with no clear D. Germline V gene data show CDR1 as MGHRA and CDR2 as YSYEKL. The ends were cut back, 1 base at V and 3 bases at J, with 6 bases in the middle. This CDR3 is built from 14 residues. CDR3 region: CASSQVRYTGELFF. The CDR3 DNA follows: TGCGCCAGCAGCCAAGTGCGCTACACCGGGGAGCTGTTTTTT.

Only a few counts were recorded for this clone. The V call is TRBV19, the J call TRBJ2-1; 7 positions agree with TRBD1. The germline V gene has CDR1 LNHDA and CDR2 SQIVND (reference sequence). V was clipped by 3 bases and J by 8 bases; unmatched bases: 13. The CDR3 is 16 residues long. The CDR3 protein is CASSMAPGQSIDEQFF. CDR3 in DNA: TGTGCCAGTAGTATGGCACCGGGACAGTCTATCGATGAGCAGTTCTTC.

This sequence joins TRBV29-1 and TRBJ2-5, with 13 bases fitting TRBD2. V lost 3 bases, J lost 3 bases, and 1 base stayed unmatched. The CDR3 runs 14 residues. The germline V gene encodes CDR1 SQVTM and CDR2 ANQGSEA. The chain's CDR3 is CSVDGLAGEETQYF. The DNA for the CDR3 is TGCAGCGTTGACGGACTAGCGGGGGAAGAGACCCAGTACTTC.

V usage is TRBV30 and J usage is TRBJ2-7; no firm D call. The CDR3 sequence is 12 residues long. Germline V gene data show CDR1 as GTSNPN and CDR2 as SVGIG (reference sequence). Between the trimmed V and J ends, which lost 0 bases and 5 bases, there was a span of 8 bases. The CDR3 sequence is CAWSVLGHEQYF. DNA of the CDR3: TGTGCCTGGAGTGTATTAGGGCACGAGCAGTACTTC.

The chain has TRBV19 and TRBJ2-7, with D perhaps being TRBD1 or TRBD2 (6 bases each). Germline V gene sequence: CDR1 LNHDA, CDR2 SQIVND (reference sequence). The CDR3 runs 18 residues. V lost 1 base and J 2 bases, leaving 21 bases between the germline ends. In DNA, the CDR3 is TGTGCCAGTAGTATAGCGGCCTGGGAGGCAGGGGTTACCTACGAGCAGTACTTC. This sequence encodes CASSIAAWEAGVTYEQYF. The full variable domain, in which reference TRBV19 and TRBJ2-7 provide the parts outside the CDR3, is DGGITQSPKYLFRKEGQNVTLSCEQNLNHDAMYWYRQDPGQGLRLIYYSQIVNDFQKGDIAEGYSVSREKKESFPLTVTSAQKNPTAFYLCASSIAAWEAGVTYEQYFGPGTRLTVT.

This clone has a handful of counts. The chain combines TRBV12-5 with TRBJ2-5, with 10 nucleotides matching TRBD2. J was trimmed by 5 bases and V by 3 bases; bases with no gene match: 0. CDR3 size: 13 residues. Germline CDR1 is LGHNT and CDR2 is FRNRAP. CDR3 DNA: TGTGCTAGTGGTTTAGCGGGGGGGGAGACCCAGTACTTC. Translating it yields CASGLAGGETQYF.

The rearrangement joins TRBV5-1 to TRBJ2-7; 8 bases align to TRBD1. V gave up 5 bases and J gave up 4 bases; unmatched junction bases: 8. CDR3 size: 14 residues. Germline lookup yields CDR1 SGHRS and CDR2 YFSETQ. The CDR3: CASRLTGGPYEQYF. The CDR3 DNA is TGCGCCAGCAGACTCACAGGGGGTCCTTACGAGCAGTACTTC.

The chain is built from TRBV4-1 and TRBJ1-5; tentative D call: TRBD1 (5 bases). This CDR3 region has 15 residues. Trimming removed 4 bases from V and 9 bases from J, with 19 bases in between. From germline, CDR1 is MGHRA and CDR2 YSYEKL. CDR3 bases: TGCGCCAGCAGCCGAGAGGGAGACAGCCTTTTGCCCCAGCATTTT. Residues: CASSREGDSLLPQHF.

This clone was seen only a few times. V and J are TRBV14 and TRBJ2-1; 8 positions agree with TRBD2. The CDR3 has 15 residues. Trimming cost V 3 bases and J 7 bases; bases outside gene matches: 8. Germline CDR1 SGHDN, CDR2 FVKESK. In DNA form, the CDR3 reads TGTGCCAGCAGCCAGCGGGGGGTAACTTGGAATGAGCAGTTCTTC. Residues: CASSQRGVTWNEQFF.

The V call is TRBV10-3, the J call TRBJ2-7; 7 bases are shared with TRBD1. J lost 1 base, V lost 6 bases, and 12 bases had no gene match. CDR1 and CDR2 (germline): ENHRY, SYGVKD. The CDR3 covers 16 residues. CDR3 protein: CAIRTRDSGNSYEQYF. The DNA of the CDR3 is TGTGCCATCAGAACCCGGGACAGTGGAAATTCCTACGAGCAGTACTTC.

This clone was seen a few times. The genes are TRBV28 and TRBJ2-3; 9 bases align to TRBD1. CDR3 length: 16 residues. V was pared by 3 bases and J by 4 bases, with 8 bases of the junction left unmatched. Germline V gives CDR1 MDHEN, CDR2 SYDVKM. The DNA of the CDR3 is TGTGCCAGCAGTTTCCCCCAGGGACAGGGATCAGATACGCAGTATTTT. Its translation is CASSFPQGQGSDTQYF.

This clone was counted once. The chain couples TRBV11-2 to TRBJ2-5; D gene unclear. V was shortened by 5 bases and J by 0 bases, with 16 bases between the two germline ends. The CDR3 contains 16 residues. Germline lookup yields CDR1 SGHAT and CDR2 FQNNGV. This CDR3 reads CASSGRYSFDQETQYF. DNA for the CDR3: TGTGCCAGCAGCGGGCGATACTCCTTTGACCAAGAGACCCAGTACTTC.

This chain connects TRBV19 to TRBJ1-1; D ambiguous. V lost 5 bases to trimming and J lost 8 bases, with 15 bases between them. The germline gives CDR1 LNHDA, CDR2 SQIVND (reference sequence). The CDR3 sequence is 13 residues long. CDR3 region: CASSPYGSGEAFF. The CDR3 DNA sequence: TGTGCCAGTAGTCCTTATGGCAGCGGAGAAGCTTTCTTT.

The chain employs TRBV4-2 and TRBJ1-2; possible D gene TRBD1, 6 bases. The CDR3 totals 18 residues. Looked up from germline, CDR1 is LGHNA and CDR2 is YNFKEQ. With 0 bases removed from V and 4 bases from J, the gap between germline ends came to 21 bases. CDR3 DNA: TGTGCCAGCAGCCAAGATGAGGGGGGAGTTTTGCGAACCTATGGCTACACCTTC. Its translation: CASSQDEGGVLRTYGYTF.